This TCR beta chain was obtained from a study of multiple sclerosis patients with progressive multifocal leukoencephalopathy (dated by TCRdb to about 2019). About the study as a whole: Four or five natalizumab-treated MS patients who did not develop PML were used as controls and were sampled longitudinally. Peripheral T and B cells were examined in MS patients who went on to develop PML (4 under natalizumab, 1 after alemtuzumab) as well as in treated patients who did not. Two natalizumab-treated patients who later developed PML were followed longitudinally from before therapy through 6 and 12 months to PML onset. The goal of the study was to detect any JC virus-specific or public T-cell expansions that arose at the time of PML onset.

The investigation overall reported the following: When PML developed, neither common TRBV or TRBJ gene usage nor preferential TRBV-TRBJ pairings were detected. TRB clones with frequency above 0.5% were observed only in PML patients, but the clones expanded at PML onset were found to be already present before and during natalizumab therapy. Only peripheral blood was analyzed, although cerebrospinal fluid or brain lymphocytes might be more informative for natalizumab-associated PML. In most PML patients, lower normalized Shannon entropy suggested less diverse TRB repertoires, while the natalizumab-treated controls had values close to 1. Because the cohort was small and descriptive, it remained unclear whether the findings reflect JC virus infection or general immunocompromise.

Looking up the germline V gene yields CDR1 SGDLS and CDR2 YYNGEE. V and J lose 4 bases and 2 bases, and a span of 15 bases separates them. From the cysteine through the phenylalanine, the CDR3 covers 16 amino acids. The CDR3 DNA has 48 bases and is translated from base 1. On this clone: It lacks a known antigen. Base quality data are lacking; no much larger clone is found one base away.

Sample time point, as interpreted from the label and publication: before natalizumab initiation. Every listed patient had earlier received interferon beta, and every PML patient was female. Blood samples for T0 were taken before the first natalizumab infusion. Ficoll-Hypaque density gradient centrifugation was used to isolate peripheral blood mononuclear cells. Amplification of TRB CDR3 regions from genomic DNA was performed at survey-level depth using the immunoSEQ two-step multiplex PCR. Each PCR was spiked with synthetic inline TR CDR3 controls spanning all V-J pairings to estimate template counts and remove amplification bias. Reads were processed so that amplification and sequencing bias were reduced, and quantification was performed against synthetic TR CDR3 analogs. As for how the authors treated the data: Raw data were processed in ImmunoSEQ Analyzer, with out-of-frame sequences and CDR3s containing stop codons removed, and gene names were assigned according to IMGT nomenclature. Normalized Shannon entropy, defined as 1 minus Pielou's evenness, was used to summarize repertoire diversity. Two TRB sequences were counted as identical only if the two sequences had the same V gene, J gene and CDR3. Public PML clonotypes were CDR3s found in two or more PML-onset samples but not found earlier, in controls, or in public databases. Skylign with the observed count method was used to analyze CDR3 amino acid composition at each position. TCRdb holds this immuneACCESS table with in-frame rearrangements only. Some clones are missing; in checked studies, unresolved V genes explain under half, and the rest has no known cause. Clone size and the V and J calls come from that table; the DNA yielded D and trimming. The sample records tens of thousands of clones, around 91% of which are singletons. The top ten clonotypes cover about 1.5% of the sample.

Sequenced material: PBMCs. The chain joins TRBV9 to TRBJ2-2, with TRBD2 tentatively as D gene (7 bases match). The TCR originated in a human donor with multiple sclerosis. CDR3 reads: CASSSEGGTNTGELFF. At the DNA level, the sequence is TGTGCCAGCAGCTCAGAGGGGGGGACTAACACCGGGGAGCTGTTTTTT. Full variable domain (CDR3 extended with the reference TRBV9 and TRBJ2-2 proteins): DSGVTQTPKHLITATGQRVTLRCSPRSGDLSVYWYQQSLDQGLQFLIQYYNGEERAKGNILERFSAQQFPDLHSELNLSSLELGDSALYFCASSSEGGTNTGELFFGEGSRLTVL.